The 16 T cell receptor beta chains below were found in one sample sequenced in a study of CD8+ T cells in alopecia areata. Treatment described: oral pan-JAK inhibitor, 5-10 mg twice daily. Investigators isolated RNA and reverse transcribed it into cDNA to act as the sequencing template. Measured with immunoSEQ multiplex PCR; TCRdb has only the in-frame clones, and not every one. The table has 100,000 or so clones, 60% seen once. Sample: CD8+ T cells sorted from blood, taken at approximately week 61, from a patient treated with tofacitinib. Receptors were obtained from a human donor with alopecia areata.

In DNA form, the CDR3 reads TGTGCCAGCAGCTTATCTTGGTCAGCCCAAGCTCCCTATGGCTACACCTTC. Its translation: CASSLSWSAQAPYGYTF. V gene TRBV7-2 combines with J gene TRBJ1-2; D not resolved. The germline V gene has CDR1 SGHTA and CDR2 FQGNSA. Between the trimmed V and J ends, which lost 2 bases and 4 bases, there was a span of 20 bases. The CDR3 is made up of 17 amino acids.

This clone appeared a few times. The CDR3 nucleotides read TGTGCCAGCAGCTTGGACGTTTCTAACTATGGCTACACCTTC. It codes for CASSLDVSNYGYTF. The chain employs TRBV5-6 and TRBJ1-2; no definite D call. This CDR3 spans 14 amino acids. Germline CDR1 and CDR2: SGHDT and YYEEEE. V lost 0 bases, J lost 0 bases, and 6 bases lay in between.

This clone was observed a single time. The chain recombines TRBV9 with TRBJ2-3, with 8 bases fitting TRBD2. The CDR3 extends over 16 amino acids. V lost 4 bases to trimming and J lost 6 bases; unmatched junction nucleotides: 13. The germline gives CDR1 SGDLS, CDR2 YYNGEE. The CDR3 region has the DNA TGTGCCAGCAGCAACTTTGGCGGGGGGCAGGGGGATACGCAGTATTTT. Amino acid sequence: CASSNFGGGQGDTQYF.

The V gene is TRBV13, the J gene TRBJ2-7, with D uncertain. Trimming took off 4 bases at V and 2 bases at J, with 12 bases between the two ends. This CDR3 comprises 14 residues. Germline CDR1 PRHDT, CDR2 FYEKMQ (reference sequence). The CDR3 is CASSSGKPTYEQYF. CDR3 bases: TGTGCCAGCAGCTCAGGTAAACCCACCTACGAGCAGTACTTC. Supplemented by reference TRBV13 and TRBJ2-7, the full variable domain reads AAGVIQSPRHLIKEKRETATLKCYPIPRHDTVYWYQQGPGQDPQFLISFYEKMQSDKGSIPDRFSAQQFSDYHSELNMSSLELGDSALYFCASSSGKPTYEQYFGPGTRLTVT.

V is TRBV4-2 and J is TRBJ2-7; D not resolved. Per germline, CDR1 LGHNA and CDR2 YNFKEQ. The CDR3 spans 12 residues. Trimming removed 4 bases from V and 7 bases from J, with 11 bases in between. This chain's CDR3 is CASSLNGVEQYF. DNA of the CDR3: TGTGCCAGCAGCCTGAATGGGGTAGAGCAGTACTTC.

The chain has TRBV6-5 and TRBJ2-6; D assignment may be TRBD1 or TRBD2 (5 bases each). V was pared by 7 bases and J by 0 bases, with 7 bases between. Germline CDR1 is MNHEY and CDR2 is SVGAGI. The CDR3 has 14 residues. Here the CDR3 reads CASTGTSGANVLTF. DNA for the CDR3: TGTGCCAGCACGGGGACCTCTGGGGCCAACGTCCTGACTTTC.

This clone was seen at least ten times. This sequence joins TRBV18 and TRBJ2-7; TRBD1 aligns across 7 bases. The germline CDR1 and CDR2 sequences are KGHSH and LQKENI. With V trimmed by 0 bases and J by 3 bases, 2 bases remained unmatched. The CDR3 totals 14 residues. As DNA, the CDR3 is TGTGCCAGCTCACCACCGTGGGACAGCTACGAGCAGTACTTC. Its protein product is CASSPPWDSYEQYF.

This clone was seen only a few times. The V gene is TRBV29-1, the J gene TRBJ1-4; tentative D call: TRBD1 (5 bases). The length of the CDR3 is 15 residues. The germline CDR1 and CDR2 sequences are SQVTM and ANQGSEA. Trimming shortened V by 4 bases and J by 6 bases, and 18 bases separated the two germline ends. The CDR3 nucleotides are TGCAGCGTTGCCGACTCCAGGGTGTCCTATGAAAAACTGTTTTTT. Its translation: CSVADSRVSYEKLFF.

V is TRBV11-3 and J is TRBJ2-1; 8 nucleotides agree with TRBD1. With V trimmed by 5 bases and J by 16 bases, 10 bases remained unmatched. Germline lookup yields CDR1 SGHNT and CDR2 YENEEA. This CDR3 spans 12 amino acids. This chain's CDR3 is CASSLGTGTHFF. The CDR3 DNA sequence: TGTGCCAGCAGCCTCGGGACAGGCACGCATTTCTTC.

The chain joins TRBV6-5 to TRBJ2-1; D is ambiguous. The CDR3 is 12 residues long. Germline assignment: CDR1 MNHEY and CDR2 SVGAGI. Trimming removed 2 bases at V and 9 bases at J, with 8 bases between. DNA for the CDR3: TGTGCCAGCAGTTACGGTTGGAGTGAGCAGTTCTTC. It yields the protein CASSYGWSEQFF.

The chain uses TRBV7-2 and TRBJ2-5; TRBD2 is a possible D gene (5 bases). This CDR3 contains 12 residues. The germline V gene encodes CDR1 SGHTA and CDR2 FQGNSA. Trimming took off 5 bases at V and 4 bases at J, with 8 bases between the two ends. The CDR3 DNA is TGTGCCAGCAGCCGAGGGTTAGAGACCCAGTACTTC. Its protein is CASSRGLETQYF.

This clone was found many times. The V and J genes are TRBV6-6 and TRBJ2-3, with unresolved D. Trimming stripped 5 bases from V and 2 bases from J, with 8 bases between. The CDR3 extends over 13 amino acids. CDR1 and CDR2 from the germline V gene are MNHNY and SVGAGI (reference sequence). As DNA, the CDR3 is TGTGCCAGCAGTAATGGGGACACAGATACGCAGTATTTT. Its translation: CASSNGDTDTQYF.

The CDR3: CASTKPEYQETQYF. CDR3 nucleotide sequence: TGTGCCAGCACCAAGCCAGAGTACCAAGAGACCCAGTACTTC. The rearrangement uses TRBV28 and TRBJ2-5; D is unresolved. This CDR3 has 14 amino acids. The germline V gene has CDR1 MDHEN and CDR2 SYDVKM. The V end lost 7 bases, the J end lost 0 bases, and 12 bases lay between the germline ends.

The table lists this clone with a few counts. This sequence joins TRBV11-2 and TRBJ2-5; D is perhaps TRBD2 (6 bases). The CDR3 spans 15 residues. Germline loops: CDR1 SGHAT, CDR2 FQNNGV. V lost 2 bases and J 4 bases, leaving 14 bases between the germline ends. The DNA of the CDR3 is TGTGCCAGCAGCTTAATTTTCAGGAGGGGAGAGACCCAGTACTTC. Encoded protein: CASSLIFRRGETQYF. Filled out from reference TRBV11-2 and TRBJ2-5, the complete variable domain reads EAGVAQSPRYKIIEKRQSVAFWCNPISGHATLYWYQQILGQGPKLLIQFQNNGVVDDSQLPKDRFSAERLKGVDSTLKIQPAKLEDSAVYLCASSLIFRRGETQYFGPGTRLLVL.

This clone was seen only a few times. The chain couples TRBV20-1 to TRBJ2-5; D uncertain. Looked up from germline, CDR1 is DFQATT and CDR2 is SNEGSKA (reference sequence). The V and J ends lost 6 bases and 5 bases respectively, with 7 bases between them. This CDR3 comprises 10 residues. The CDR3 nucleotides are TGCAGTGCCCCGTGGGAGACCCAGTACTTC. This codes for CSAPWETQYF.

This clone was seen a few times. The rearrangement links TRBV29-1 to TRBJ1-2; D unclear. CDR3 length equals 13 residues. Trimming removed 1 base at V and 3 bases at J, with 9 bases between. CDR1 and CDR2 (germline): SQVTM, ANQGSEA. The CDR3 loop is CSVEGRGDYGYTF. In DNA, the CDR3 is TGCAGCGTTGAAGGCCGGGGTGACTATGGCTACACCTTC.